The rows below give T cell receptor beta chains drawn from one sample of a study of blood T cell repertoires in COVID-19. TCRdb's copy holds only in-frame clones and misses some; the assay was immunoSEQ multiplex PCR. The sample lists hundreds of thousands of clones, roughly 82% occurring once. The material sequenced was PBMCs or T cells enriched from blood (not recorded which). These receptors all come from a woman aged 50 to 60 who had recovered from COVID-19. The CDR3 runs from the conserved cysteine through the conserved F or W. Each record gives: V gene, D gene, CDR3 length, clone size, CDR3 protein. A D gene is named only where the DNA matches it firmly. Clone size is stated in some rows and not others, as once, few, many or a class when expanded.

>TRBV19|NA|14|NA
CASTKDSSYQPQHF
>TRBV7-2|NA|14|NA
CASSFQGSTYGYTF
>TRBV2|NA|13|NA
CASSEGLIVGYTF
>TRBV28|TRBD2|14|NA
CASSPRLATYEQYF
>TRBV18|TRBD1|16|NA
CASSPQGQGLSTEAFF
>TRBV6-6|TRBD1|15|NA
CASSYSPGQGTGYTF
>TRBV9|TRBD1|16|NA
CASSLKPGQGWTEAFF
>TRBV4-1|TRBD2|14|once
CASSQLAGNNEQFF
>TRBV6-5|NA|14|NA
CASSYYRSNTEAFF
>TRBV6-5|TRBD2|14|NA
CASSFLAGHNEQFF
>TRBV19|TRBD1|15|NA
CASSTTGVWNQPQHF
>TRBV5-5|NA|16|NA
CASSLQQRGHGNTIYF
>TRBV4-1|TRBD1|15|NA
CASSHPQGSNEKLFF
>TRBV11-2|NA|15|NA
CASSLRDVGTGELFF